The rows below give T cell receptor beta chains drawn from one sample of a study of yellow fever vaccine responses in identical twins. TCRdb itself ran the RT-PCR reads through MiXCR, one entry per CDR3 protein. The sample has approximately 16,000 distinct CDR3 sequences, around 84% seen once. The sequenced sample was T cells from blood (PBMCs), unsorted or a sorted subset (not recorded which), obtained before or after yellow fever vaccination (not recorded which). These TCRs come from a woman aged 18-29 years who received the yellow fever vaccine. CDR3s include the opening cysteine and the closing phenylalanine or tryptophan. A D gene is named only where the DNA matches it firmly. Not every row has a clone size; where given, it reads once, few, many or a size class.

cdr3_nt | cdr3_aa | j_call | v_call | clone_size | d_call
TGCGCCAGCAGCCAGGGGTTCCAGACCTACGAGCAGTACTTC | CASSQGFQTYEQYF | TRBJ2-7 | TRBV4-1 | NA | NA
TGTGCCAGCAGCCAGGACAGGCTGGCCACTGAAGCTTTCTTT | CASSQDRLATEAFF | TRBJ1-1 | TRBV3-1 | NA | TRBD1
TGCAGCGTAGGAACAACAGAACGGGAGCAGTTCTTC | CSVGTTEREQFF | TRBJ2-1 | TRBV29-1 | few | NA
TGCAGCGTTGGGCGGCAGGGTGAGGATTACACCTTC | CSVGRQGEDYTF | TRBJ1-2 | TRBV29-1 | few | NA
TGTGCCAGCAGACAGGGTCACTCCTACAATGAGCAGTTCTTC | CASRQGHSYNEQFF | TRBJ2-1 | TRBV12-3/TRBV12-4 | NA | NA
TGTGCCACCGCCCTAACTAGCGCAAGACAAGAGACCCAGTACTTC | CATALTSARQETQYF | TRBJ2-5 | TRBV24-1 | few | TRBD2
TGTGCCAGCAGCGATTTTAGGACTAGCGGGTTTTCAGATACGCAGTATTTT | CASSDFRTSGFSDTQYF | TRBJ2-3 | TRBV9 | NA | TRBD2
TGTGCCAGCAGCCCTAGGACGTACTGGGATGAGCAGTTCTTC | CASSPRTYWDEQFF | TRBJ2-1 | TRBV11-2 | few | NA
TGTGCCACCACCCCGGGGGGTAGCACAGATACGCAGTACTTT | CATTPGGSTDTQYF | TRBJ2-3 | TRBV15 | NA | TRBD2
TGTGCCAGCAGTTACGGGACAGCCAAGATTCAGTACTTC | CASSYGTAKIQYF | TRBJ2-4 | TRBV11-1 | NA | TRBD1
TGTGCCAGCAACAAAAATGGGGGTTACAATGAGCAGTTCTTC | CASNKNGGYNEQFF | TRBJ2-1 | TRBV2 | NA | NA
TGTGCCATCAGTGGGGGACAGGGGGCCTATGGCTACACCTTC | CAISGGQGAYGYTF | TRBJ1-2 | TRBV10-3 | NA | TRBD1
TGTGCCAGCAGCGGGAACAAGACCCAGTACTTC | CASSGNKTQYF | TRBJ2-5 | TRBV27 | NA | NA
TGCAGCGTTAGGGACTCCGGGACTAATGGCTACACCTTC | CSVRDSGTNGYTF | TRBJ1-2 | TRBV29-1 | NA | NA
TGTGCCAGCAGTCCGGGACAGGGGTTCACCATATATTTT | CASSPGQGFTIYF | TRBJ1-3 | TRBV6-1 | NA | TRBD1
TGTGCCAGCAGCTCCCGGAGATACAATGAGCAGTTCTTC | CASSSRRYNEQFF | TRBJ2-1 | TRBV7-2 | few | NA
TGCGCCAGCAGCTTGGAGGGGGAACCTGTCTATGGCTACACCTTC | CASSLEGEPVYGYTF | TRBJ1-2 | TRBV5-1 | NA | NA
TGCAGTGCTAGTCTGCGGGAGGGCCTCTTTTATGAGCAGTTCTTC | CSASLREGLFYEQFF | TRBJ2-1 | TRBV20-1 | NA | TRBD2
TGCAGCGTTGAAGGTTTGTGGGACGCAGTCAATGAGCAGTTCTTC | CSVEGLWDAVNEQFF | TRBJ2-1 | TRBV29-1 | NA | NA
TGCAGCGTATGGGGGGCGAGCGGGCTTTATAATTCACCCCTCCACTTT | CSVWGASGLYNSPLHF | TRBJ1-6 | TRBV29-1 | NA | NA
TGTGCCAGCAGCTCCTCGTTGGGCGGGAGGCCCTCCTACAATGAGCAGTTCTTC | CASSSSLGGRPSYNEQFF | TRBJ2-1 | TRBV11-3 | NA | TRBD2
TGTGCCAGCAGGCGGGGGTACCAAGAGACCCAGTACTTC | CASRRGYQETQYF | TRBJ2-5 | TRBV2 | NA | TRBD2
TGCAGCGTTGTTCAGAACACCGGGGAGCTGTTTTTT | CSVVQNTGELFF | TRBJ2-2 | TRBV29-1 | NA | NA
TGTGCCAGCAGCTTAACGGGGAGCTACAATGAGCAGTTCTTC | CASSLTGSYNEQFF | TRBJ2-1 | TRBV7-3 | few | NA
TGTGCCAGCAGCTTAGGGACAGGGAGATACAATGAGCAGTTCTTC | CASSLGTGRYNEQFF | TRBJ2-1 | TRBV7-2 | NA | TRBD1
TGTGCCAGCTCACCAACCAGGGAGACTGAAGCTTTCTTT | CASSPTRETEAFF | TRBJ1-1 | TRBV18 | NA | NA
TGTGCCAGCAGTTTACCGGGACTAGCGGGAGAGCAGTTCTTC | CASSLPGLAGEQFF | TRBJ2-1 | TRBV27 | NA | TRBD2
TGTGCCAGCAGTTTAAAGGGCAGGGGGACCTACGAGCAGTACTTC | CASSLKGRGTYEQYF | TRBJ2-7 | TRBV27 | NA | TRBD1
TGTGCCAGCAGCTTAGCCGGACAGGGTGTCTACGAGCAGTACTTC | CASSLAGQGVYEQYF | TRBJ2-7 | TRBV11-3 | NA | TRBD1
TGCAGTGCTGGTCGACAGGGAGGAGAGACCCAGTACTTC | CSAGRQGGETQYF | TRBJ2-5 | TRBV20-1 | NA | NA
TGTGCCAGCAGCTTTATAGGCAGGACCTACGAGCAGTACTTC | CASSFIGRTYEQYF | TRBJ2-7 | TRBV13 | once | NA
TGCAGCGTAGGAACCTCTCTAGCGGGGAATCCCTACGAGCAGTACTTC | CSVGTSLAGNPYEQYF | TRBJ2-7 | TRBV29-1 | NA | TRBD2
TGTGCCAGCAGCCAAGATCATTCACCCCTCCACTTT | CASSQDHSPLHF | TRBJ1-6 | TRBV3-1 | NA | NA
TGCAGTGCTCCCGGGACAAATCAAGAGACCCAGTACTTC | CSAPGTNQETQYF | TRBJ2-5 | TRBV20-1 | NA | NA
TGTGCCAGCAGCAGAGGACTGAGCTCCTACGAGCAGTACTTC | CASSRGLSSYEQYF | TRBJ2-7 | TRBV4-2 | NA | NA
TGTGCCAGCTCACCGACTAGCGGGAGCTCCTACGAGCAGTACTTC | CASSPTSGSSYEQYF | TRBJ2-7 | TRBV18 | NA | TRBD2
TGTGCCAGCAGTTTGACTAGCGCCTACGAGCAGTACTTC | CASSLTSAYEQYF | TRBJ2-7 | TRBV27 | NA | TRBD2
TGTGCCAGCACCAAGGACACTTACGAGCAGTACTTC | CASTKDTYEQYF | TRBJ2-7 | TRBV11-2 | NA | NA
TGTGCCAGCTCACCAGAGGAGACCCAGTACTTC | CASSPEETQYF | TRBJ2-5 | TRBV18 | NA | NA
TGTGCCAGCAGCTTAACTTTCGCGGGAGGGCCCACAGATACGCAGTATTTT | CASSLTFAGGPTDTQYF | TRBJ2-3 | TRBV7-3 | NA | TRBD2
TGTGCCAGCAGCCCTATCGGGACTATTAACACCGGGGAGCTGTTTTTT | CASSPIGTINTGELFF | TRBJ2-2 | TRBV5-5 | NA | TRBD2
TGTGCCAGCAGTGTAGTGTGGGAGATGAACACTGAAGCTTTCTTT | CASSVVWEMNTEAFF | TRBJ1-1 | TRBV2 | NA | NA
TGTGCCAGCAGAACCATCACCGGGGAGCTGTTTTTT | CASRTITGELFF | TRBJ2-2 | TRBV12-3/TRBV12-4 | NA | NA
TGCAGCGTTGTGGAGTCTGGAGAGACCCAGTACTTC | CSVVESGETQYF | TRBJ2-5 | TRBV29-1 | NA | NA
TGCGCCAGCAGCCAAGACAACCAAATCACAGATACGCAGTATTTT | CASSQDNQITDTQYF | TRBJ2-3 | TRBV4-3 | NA | NA
TGTGCCAGCAGTTACCGCCGGGACAGGGGACTTGACGCTTTCTTT | CASSYRRDRGLDAFF | TRBJ1-1 | TRBV6-2/TRBV6-3 | NA | TRBD1
TGTGCCACCAGCAGAGACAGGGGGCGCGAGCAGTACTTC | CATSRDRGREQYF | TRBJ2-7 | TRBV15 | NA | TRBD1
TGCAGTGCTAATCAGGGCCCTGAAGCTTTCTTT | CSANQGPEAFF | TRBJ1-1 | TRBV20-1 | NA | NA
TGCGCCAGCAGCCAAGAGGTTTTAGGGGGGGGACCCTACGAGCAGTACTTC | CASSQEVLGGGPYEQYF | TRBJ2-7 | TRBV4-3 | NA | NA
TGCAGTGCTAGTTCGTCAGCGGAGACCCAGTACTTC | CSASSSAETQYF | TRBJ2-5 | TRBV20-1 | once | NA
TGTGCCAGCAGCCCTGGGACAGACTACGTAGGCGAGCAGTACTTC | CASSPGTDYVGEQYF | TRBJ2-7 | TRBV11-3 | NA | TRBD1
TGTGCCAGCAGCTCTAGCGGGAGAACAGATACGCAGTATTTT | CASSSSGRTDTQYF | TRBJ2-3 | TRBV11-3 | NA | TRBD2
TGCAGCGTCACAGGGGGCCGATACAATGAGCAGTTCTTC | CSVTGGRYNEQFF | TRBJ2-1 | TRBV29-1 | NA | TRBD1
TGTGCCAGCAGTTTACATCAAGAGACCCAGTACTTC | CASSLHQETQYF | TRBJ2-5 | TRBV12-3/TRBV12-4 | NA | NA